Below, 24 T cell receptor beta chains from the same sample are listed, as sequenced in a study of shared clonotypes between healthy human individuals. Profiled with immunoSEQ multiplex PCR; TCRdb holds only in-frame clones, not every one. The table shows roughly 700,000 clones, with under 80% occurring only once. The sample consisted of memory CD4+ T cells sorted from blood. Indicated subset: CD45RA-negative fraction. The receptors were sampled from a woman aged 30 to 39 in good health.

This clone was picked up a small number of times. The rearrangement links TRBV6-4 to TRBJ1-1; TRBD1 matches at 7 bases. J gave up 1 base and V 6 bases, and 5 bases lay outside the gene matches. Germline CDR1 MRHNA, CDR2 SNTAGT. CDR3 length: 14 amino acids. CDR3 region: CASSPGTENTEAFF. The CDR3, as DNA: TGTGCCAGCAGCCCGGGGACAGAGAACACTGAAGCTTTCTTT.

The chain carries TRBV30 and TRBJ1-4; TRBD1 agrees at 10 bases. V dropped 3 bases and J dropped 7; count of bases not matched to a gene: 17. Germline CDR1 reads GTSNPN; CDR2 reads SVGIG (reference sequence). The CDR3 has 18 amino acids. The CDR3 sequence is CAWSTTGGGTARGEKLFF. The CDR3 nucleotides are TGTGCCTGGAGCACGACAGGGGGCGGAACGGCTAGAGGTGAAAAACTGTTTTTT. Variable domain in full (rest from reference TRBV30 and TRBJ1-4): SQTIHQWPATLVQPVGSPLSLECTVEGTSNPNLYWYRQAAGRGLQLLFYSVGIGQISSEVPQNLSASRPQDRQFILSSKKLLLSDSGFYLCAWSTTGGGTARGEKLFFGSGTQLSVL.

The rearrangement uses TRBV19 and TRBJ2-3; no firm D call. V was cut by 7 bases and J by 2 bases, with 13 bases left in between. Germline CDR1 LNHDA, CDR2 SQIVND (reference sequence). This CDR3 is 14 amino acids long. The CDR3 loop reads CASTKGQNTDTQYF. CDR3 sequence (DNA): TGTGCCAGTACCAAAGGTCAGAACACAGATACGCAGTATTTT.

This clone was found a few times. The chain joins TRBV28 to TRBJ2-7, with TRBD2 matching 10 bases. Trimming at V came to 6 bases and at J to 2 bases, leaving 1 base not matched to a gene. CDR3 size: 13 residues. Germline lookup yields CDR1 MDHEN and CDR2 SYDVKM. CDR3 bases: TGTGCCAGCAGCGGGACTAGCGCCTACGAGCAGTACTTC. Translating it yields CASSGTSAYEQYF.

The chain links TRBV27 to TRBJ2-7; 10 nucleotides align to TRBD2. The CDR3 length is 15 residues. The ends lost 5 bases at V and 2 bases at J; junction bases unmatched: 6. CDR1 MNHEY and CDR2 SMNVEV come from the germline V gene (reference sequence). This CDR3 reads CASSLRTSGAYEQYF. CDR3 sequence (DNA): TGTGCCAGCAGTCTCAGGACTAGCGGAGCCTACGAGCAGTACTTC.

CDR3 coding DNA: TGTGCCAGCAGCCCAGGGACAGGGGGTCAGCCCCAGCATTTT. The encoded protein is CASSPGTGGQPQHF. The chain joins TRBV9 to TRBJ1-5, with 11 nucleotides matching TRBD1. CDR1 SGDLS and CDR2 YYNGEE come from the germline V gene. V lost 4 bases and J lost 6; bases outside the gene matches: 3. This CDR3 has 14 amino acids.

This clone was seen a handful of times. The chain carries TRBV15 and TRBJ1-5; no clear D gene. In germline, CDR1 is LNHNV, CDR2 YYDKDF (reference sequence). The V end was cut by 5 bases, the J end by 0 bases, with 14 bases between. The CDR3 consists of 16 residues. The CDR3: CATSPNPDTSNQPQHF. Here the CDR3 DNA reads TGTGCCACCAGCCCTAACCCAGATACTAGCAATCAGCCCCAGCATTTT.

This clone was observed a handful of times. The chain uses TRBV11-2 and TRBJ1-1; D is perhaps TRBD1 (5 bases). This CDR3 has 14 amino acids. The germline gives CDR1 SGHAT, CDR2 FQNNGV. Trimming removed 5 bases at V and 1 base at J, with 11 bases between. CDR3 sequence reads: CASSASTENTEAFF. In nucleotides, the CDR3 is TGTGCCAGCAGCGCCTCGACAGAGAACACTGAAGCTTTCTTT.

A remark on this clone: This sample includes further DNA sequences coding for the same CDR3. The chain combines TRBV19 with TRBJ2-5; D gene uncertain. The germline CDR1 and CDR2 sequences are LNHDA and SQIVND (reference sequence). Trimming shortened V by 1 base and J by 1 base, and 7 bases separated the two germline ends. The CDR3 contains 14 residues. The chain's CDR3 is CASSIGGSQETQYF. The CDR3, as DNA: TGTGCCAGTAGTATAGGCGGCTCCCAAGAGACCCAGTACTTC.

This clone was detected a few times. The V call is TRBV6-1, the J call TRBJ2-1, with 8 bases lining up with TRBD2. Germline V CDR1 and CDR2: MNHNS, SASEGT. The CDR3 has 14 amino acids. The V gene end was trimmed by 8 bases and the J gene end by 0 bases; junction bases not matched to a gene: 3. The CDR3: CASRSGNSYNEQFF. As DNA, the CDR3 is TGTGCCAGCCGTAGCGGGAACTCCTACAATGAGCAGTTCTTC.

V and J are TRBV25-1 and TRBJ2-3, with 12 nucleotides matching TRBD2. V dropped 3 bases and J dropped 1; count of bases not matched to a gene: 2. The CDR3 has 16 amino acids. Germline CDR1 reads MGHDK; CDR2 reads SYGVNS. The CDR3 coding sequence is TGTGCCAGCAGTGACCGACTAGCGGGAGGCACAGATACGCAGTATTTT. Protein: CASSDRLAGGTDTQYF.

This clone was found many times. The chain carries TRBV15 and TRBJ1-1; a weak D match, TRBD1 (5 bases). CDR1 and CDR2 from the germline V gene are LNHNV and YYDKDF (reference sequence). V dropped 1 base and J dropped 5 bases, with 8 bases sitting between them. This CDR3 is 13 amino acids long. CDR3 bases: TGTGCCACCAGCAGAGGTGGGGGGACTGAAGCTTTCTTT. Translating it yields CATSRGGGTEAFF.

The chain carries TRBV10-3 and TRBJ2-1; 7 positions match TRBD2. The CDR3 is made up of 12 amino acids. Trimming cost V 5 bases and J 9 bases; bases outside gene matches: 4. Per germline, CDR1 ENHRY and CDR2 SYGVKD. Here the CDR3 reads CAISPTSREQFF. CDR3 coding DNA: TGTGCCATCAGTCCGACTAGCCGTGAGCAGTTCTTC.

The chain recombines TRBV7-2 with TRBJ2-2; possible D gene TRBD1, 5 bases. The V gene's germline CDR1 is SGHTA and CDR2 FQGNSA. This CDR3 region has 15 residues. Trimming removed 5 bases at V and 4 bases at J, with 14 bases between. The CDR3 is CASSQSTAITGELFF. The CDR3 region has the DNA TGTGCCAGCAGCCAGTCGACAGCGATCACCGGGGAGCTGTTTTTT.

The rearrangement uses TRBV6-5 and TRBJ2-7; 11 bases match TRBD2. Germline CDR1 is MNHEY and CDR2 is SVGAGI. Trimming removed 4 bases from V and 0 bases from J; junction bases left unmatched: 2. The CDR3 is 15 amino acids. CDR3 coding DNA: TGTGCCAGCAGTTTAGCGGGAGGGATCTCCTACGAGCAGTACTTC. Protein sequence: CASSLAGGISYEQYF.

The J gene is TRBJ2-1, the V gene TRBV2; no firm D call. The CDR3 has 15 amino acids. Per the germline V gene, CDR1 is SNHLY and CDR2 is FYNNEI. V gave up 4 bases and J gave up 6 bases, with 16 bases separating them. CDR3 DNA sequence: TGTGCCAGCAGTGGATATAAGGGCCCTTCCAATGAGCAGTTCTTC. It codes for CASSGYKGPSNEQFF.

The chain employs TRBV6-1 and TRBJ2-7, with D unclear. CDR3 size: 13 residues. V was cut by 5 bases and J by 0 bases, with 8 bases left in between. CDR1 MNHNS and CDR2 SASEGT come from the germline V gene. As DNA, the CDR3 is TGTGCCAGCAGTTTTGCGGTCTCCTACGAGCAGTACTTC. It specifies CASSFAVSYEQYF.

In DNA, the CDR3 is TGTGCCAGCAGCTTAGCAGCCCAGCATTTT. This codes for CASSLAAQHF. The chain has TRBV7-9 and TRBJ1-5; D remains ambiguous. The CDR3 consists of 10 residues. The germline CDR1 and CDR2 sequences are SEHNR and FQNEAQ (reference sequence). V lost 0 bases and J 11 bases, leaving 2 bases between the germline ends.

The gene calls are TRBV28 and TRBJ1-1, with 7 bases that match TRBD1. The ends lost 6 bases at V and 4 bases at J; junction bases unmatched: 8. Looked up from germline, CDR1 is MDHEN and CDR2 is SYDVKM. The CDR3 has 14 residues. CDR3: CASRLTGWGTEAFF. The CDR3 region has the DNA TGTGCCAGCAGGCTGACAGGGTGGGGCACTGAAGCTTTCTTT.

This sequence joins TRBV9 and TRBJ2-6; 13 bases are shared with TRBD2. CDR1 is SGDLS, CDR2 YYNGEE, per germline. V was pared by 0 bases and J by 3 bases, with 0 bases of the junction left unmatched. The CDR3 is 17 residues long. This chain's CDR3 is CASSVGLAGGGANVLTF. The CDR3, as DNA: TGTGCCAGCAGCGTAGGACTAGCGGGAGGTGGGGCCAACGTCCTGACTTTC.

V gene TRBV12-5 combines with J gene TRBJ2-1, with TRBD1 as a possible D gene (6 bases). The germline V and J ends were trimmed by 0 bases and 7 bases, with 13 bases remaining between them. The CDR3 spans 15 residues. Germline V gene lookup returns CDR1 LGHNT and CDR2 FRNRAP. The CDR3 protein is CASGLVVGTPNEQFF. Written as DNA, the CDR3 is TGTGCTAGTGGTTTGGTAGTCGGGACACCAAATGAGCAGTTCTTC.

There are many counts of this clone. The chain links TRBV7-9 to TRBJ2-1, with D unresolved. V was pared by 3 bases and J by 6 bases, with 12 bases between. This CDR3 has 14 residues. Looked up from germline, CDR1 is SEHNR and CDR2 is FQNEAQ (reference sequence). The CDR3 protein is CASSFSGRLNEQFF. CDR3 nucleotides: TGTGCCAGCAGCTTTTCCGGCAGGCTCAATGAGCAGTTCTTC.

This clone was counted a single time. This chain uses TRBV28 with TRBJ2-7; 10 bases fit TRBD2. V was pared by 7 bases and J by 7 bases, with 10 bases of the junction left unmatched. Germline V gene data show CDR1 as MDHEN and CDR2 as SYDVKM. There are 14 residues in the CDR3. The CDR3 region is CASTPGTSALEQYF. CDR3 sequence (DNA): TGTGCCAGCACCCCCGGGACTAGCGCCTTGGAGCAGTACTTC.

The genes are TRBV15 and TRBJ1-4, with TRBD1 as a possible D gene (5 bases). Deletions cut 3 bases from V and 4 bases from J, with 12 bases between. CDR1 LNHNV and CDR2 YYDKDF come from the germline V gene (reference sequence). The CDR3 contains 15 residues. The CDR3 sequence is CATSSFRDRNEKLFF. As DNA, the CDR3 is TGTGCCACCAGCAGCTTCAGGGACCGTAATGAAAAACTGTTTTTT.